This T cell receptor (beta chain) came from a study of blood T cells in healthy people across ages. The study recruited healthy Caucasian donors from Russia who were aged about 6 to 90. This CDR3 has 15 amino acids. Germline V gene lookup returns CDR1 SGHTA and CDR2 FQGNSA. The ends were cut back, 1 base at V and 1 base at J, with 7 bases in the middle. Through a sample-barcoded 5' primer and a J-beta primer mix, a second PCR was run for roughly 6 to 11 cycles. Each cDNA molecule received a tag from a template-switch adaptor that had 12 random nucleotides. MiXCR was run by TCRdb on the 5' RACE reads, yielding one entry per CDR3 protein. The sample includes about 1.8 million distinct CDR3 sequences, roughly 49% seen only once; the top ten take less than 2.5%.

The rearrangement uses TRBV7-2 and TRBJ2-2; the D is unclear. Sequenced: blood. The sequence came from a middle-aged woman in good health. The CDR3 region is CASSLELLNTGELFF. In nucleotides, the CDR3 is TGTGCCAGCAGCTTAGAACTGCTGAACACCGGGGAGCTGTTTTTT.